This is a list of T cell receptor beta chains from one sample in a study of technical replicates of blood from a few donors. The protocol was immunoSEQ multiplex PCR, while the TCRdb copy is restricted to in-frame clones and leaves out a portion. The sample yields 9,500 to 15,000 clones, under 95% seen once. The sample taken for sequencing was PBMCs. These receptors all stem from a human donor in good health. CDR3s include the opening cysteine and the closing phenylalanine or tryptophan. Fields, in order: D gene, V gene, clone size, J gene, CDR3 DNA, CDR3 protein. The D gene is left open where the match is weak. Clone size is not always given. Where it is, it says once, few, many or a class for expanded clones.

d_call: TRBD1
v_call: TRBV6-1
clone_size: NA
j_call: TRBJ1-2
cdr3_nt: TGTGCCAGCAGTGTCGACAGGGGATGGAATGGCTACACCTTC
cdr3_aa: CASSVDRGWNGYTF

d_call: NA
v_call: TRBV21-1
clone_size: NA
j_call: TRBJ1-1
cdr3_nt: TGTGCCAGCAGCAAAACGTGGGGCAGATCATCTCTCAAAGGGAACACTGAAGCTTTCTTT
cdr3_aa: CASSKTWGRSSLKGNTEAFF

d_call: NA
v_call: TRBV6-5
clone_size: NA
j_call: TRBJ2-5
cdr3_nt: TGTGCCAGCAGTTACTCGTACAGACCCAGGGAGACCCAGTACTTC
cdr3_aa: CASSYSYRPRETQYF

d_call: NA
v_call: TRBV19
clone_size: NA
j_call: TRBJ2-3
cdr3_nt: TGTGCCAGTAGTGGGGCCTGGCAGGTATACGGAGATACGCAGTATTTT
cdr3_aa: CASSGAWQVYGDTQYF

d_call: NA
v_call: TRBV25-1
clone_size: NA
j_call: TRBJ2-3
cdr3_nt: TGTGCCAGCAGTGAAGGGAGGAAACCCGGAGATACGCAGTATTTT
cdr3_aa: CASSEGRKPGDTQYF

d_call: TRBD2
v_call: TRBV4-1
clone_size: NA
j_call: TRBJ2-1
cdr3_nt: TGCGCCAGCAGCCAAGACCCTAGCGGGAGGGCGAGTGAGCAGTTCTTC
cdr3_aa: CASSQDPSGRASEQFF

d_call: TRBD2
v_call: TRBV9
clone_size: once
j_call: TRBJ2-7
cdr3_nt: TGTGCCAGCAGCGTAGGGACTAGTGAGCAGTACTTC
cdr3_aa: CASSVGTSEQYF

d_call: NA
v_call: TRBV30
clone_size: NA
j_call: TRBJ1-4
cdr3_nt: TGTGCCTGGAGTGTACGAACCCCCGGTGAAAAACTGTTTTTT
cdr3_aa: CAWSVRTPGEKLFF

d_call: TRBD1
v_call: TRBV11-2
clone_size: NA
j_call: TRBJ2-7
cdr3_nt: TGTGCCAGCAGCTCACCGAAACAGGGGGCGGGAGACGGGAGCAGACAGTACTTC
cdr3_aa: CASSSPKQGAGDGSRQYF

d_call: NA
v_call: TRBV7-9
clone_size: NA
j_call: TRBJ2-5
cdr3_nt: TGTGCCAGCAGCCCCACTAGTTGGGAGACCCAGTACTTC
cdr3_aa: CASSPTSWETQYF

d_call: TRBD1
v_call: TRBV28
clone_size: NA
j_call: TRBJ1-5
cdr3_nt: TGTGCCAGCAGTTTAGTACAGGGGCATCGCAATCAGCCCCAGCATTTT
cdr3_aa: CASSLVQGHRNQPQHF

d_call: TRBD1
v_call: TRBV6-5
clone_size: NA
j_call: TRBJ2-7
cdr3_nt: TGTGCCAGCAGTTACCCGTCACAGGGGGTCTACGAGCAGTACTTC
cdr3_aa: CASSYPSQGVYEQYF

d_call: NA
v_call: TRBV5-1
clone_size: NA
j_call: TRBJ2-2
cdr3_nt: TGCGCCAGCGGCGGAGGTACAGGGTCCACCGGGGAGCTGTTTTTT
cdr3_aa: CASGGGTGSTGELFF

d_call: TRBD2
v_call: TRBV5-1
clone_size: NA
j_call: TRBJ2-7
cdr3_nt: TGCGCCAGCAGCTTGGCTTTGGAGTCTAGCGGGGTCTACGAGCAGTACTTC
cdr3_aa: CASSLALESSGVYEQYF

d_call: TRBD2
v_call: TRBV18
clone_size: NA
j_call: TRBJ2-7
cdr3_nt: TGTGCCAGCTCACCGTTAGCGGGAGGCACCTACGAGCAGTACTTC
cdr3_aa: CASSPLAGGTYEQYF

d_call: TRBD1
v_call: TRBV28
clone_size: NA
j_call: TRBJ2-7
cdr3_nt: TGTGCCAGCAGTTTCAGGGGGACCTCCTACGAGCAGTACTTC
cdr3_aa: CASSFRGTSYEQYF

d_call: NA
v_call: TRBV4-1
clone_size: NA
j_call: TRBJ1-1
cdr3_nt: TGCGCCAGCAGCCTTAACCCACCAGGAATCACTGAAGCTTTCTTT
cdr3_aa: CASSLNPPGITEAFF

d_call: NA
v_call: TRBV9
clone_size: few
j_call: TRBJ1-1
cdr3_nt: TGTGCCAGCAGCCCAGGGGTGGGAACTGAAGCTTTCTTT
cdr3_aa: CASSPGVGTEAFF

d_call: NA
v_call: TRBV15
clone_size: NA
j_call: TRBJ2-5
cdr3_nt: TGTGCCACCAGCTCCTTCCAAGAGACCCAGTACTTC
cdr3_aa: CATSSFQETQYF

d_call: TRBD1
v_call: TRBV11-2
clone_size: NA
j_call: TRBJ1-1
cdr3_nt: TGTGCCAGCAGCTTGACAGGGTTGAACACTGAAGCTTTCTTT
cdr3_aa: CASSLTGLNTEAFF

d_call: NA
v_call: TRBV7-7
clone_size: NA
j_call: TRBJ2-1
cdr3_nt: TGTGCCAGCAGCTTGCGGGACAGTCCCCCGGATGAGCAGTTCTTC
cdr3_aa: CASSLRDSPPDEQFF

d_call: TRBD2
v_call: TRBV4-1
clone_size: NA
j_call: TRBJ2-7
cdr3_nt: TGCGCCAGCAGACAAATGTCCGGGACTAGCGGTTCCTACGAGCAGTACTTC
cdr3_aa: CASRQMSGTSGSYEQYF

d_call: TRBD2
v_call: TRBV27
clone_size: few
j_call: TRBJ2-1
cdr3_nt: TGTGCCAGCAGTTCTACTAGCGCGGGTGAGCAGTTCTTC
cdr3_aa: CASSSTSAGEQFF

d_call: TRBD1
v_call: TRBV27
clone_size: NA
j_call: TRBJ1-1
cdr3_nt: TGTGCCAGCAGGACCGGGACAGGGGGTAGTAGTACTGAAGCTTTCTTT
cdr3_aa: CASRTGTGGSSTEAFF

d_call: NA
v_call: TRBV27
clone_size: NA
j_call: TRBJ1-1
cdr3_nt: TGTGCCAGCAGTTTATCGTGGGCAGTTTATATGAACACTGAAGCTTTCTTT
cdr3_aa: CASSLSWAVYMNTEAFF

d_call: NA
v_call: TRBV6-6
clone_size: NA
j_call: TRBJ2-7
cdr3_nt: TGTGCCAGCAGTCCCGGTAGCCCGAAACCCTACGAGCAGTACTTC
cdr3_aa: CASSPGSPKPYEQYF

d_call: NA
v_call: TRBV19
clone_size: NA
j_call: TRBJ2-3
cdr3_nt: TGTGCCAGTAGTAGGACACGCACAGATACGCAGTATTTT
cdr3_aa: CASSRTRTDTQYF

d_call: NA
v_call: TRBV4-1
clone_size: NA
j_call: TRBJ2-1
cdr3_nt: TGCGCCAGCAGCCAAGACGCTCTAACAGGGTTCAGAAAAGGTAATTTCTTC
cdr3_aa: CASSQDALTGFRKGNFF

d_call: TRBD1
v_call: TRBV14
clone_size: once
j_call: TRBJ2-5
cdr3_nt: TGTGCCAGCAGCCAAGATCAGGACAGGGGGGCCCTCCAAGAGACCCAGTACTTC
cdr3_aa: CASSQDQDRGALQETQYF

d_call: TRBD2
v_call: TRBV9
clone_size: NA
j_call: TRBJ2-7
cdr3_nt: TGTGCCAGCAGCGTAGGTTTGAGCGGGAGCCGCTACGAGCAGTACTTC
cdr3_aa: CASSVGLSGSRYEQYF

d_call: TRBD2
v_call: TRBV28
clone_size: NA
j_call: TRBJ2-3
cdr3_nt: TGTGCCAGCAGTTTACAAGGACTAGCGGGAGTTGAAGATACGCAGTATTTT
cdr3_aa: CASSLQGLAGVEDTQYF

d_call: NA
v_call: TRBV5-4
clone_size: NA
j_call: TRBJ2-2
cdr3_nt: TGTGCCAGCAGCTCCCTACTTTCTCGCACCGGGGAGCTGTTTTTT
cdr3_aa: CASSSLLSRTGELFF

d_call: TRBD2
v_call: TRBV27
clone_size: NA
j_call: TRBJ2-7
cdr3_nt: TGTGCCAGCACCCCTAGCTCTAGCGGCTCCTACGAGCAGTACTTC
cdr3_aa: CASTPSSSGSYEQYF

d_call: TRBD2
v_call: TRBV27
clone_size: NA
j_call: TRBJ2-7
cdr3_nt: TGTGCCAGCAAAGCGGGAACCTACGAGCAGTACTTC
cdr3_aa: CASKAGTYEQYF

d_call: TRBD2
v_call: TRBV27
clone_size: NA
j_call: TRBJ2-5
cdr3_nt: TGTGCCAGCAGGCGACTAGCGGGAGAAGAGACCCAGTACTTC
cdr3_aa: CASRRLAGEETQYF

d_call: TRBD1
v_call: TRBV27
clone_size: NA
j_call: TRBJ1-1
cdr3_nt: TGTGCCAGCAGTTTCCGGGGACAGGTTGGCACTGAAGCTTTCTTT
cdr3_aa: CASSFRGQVGTEAFF

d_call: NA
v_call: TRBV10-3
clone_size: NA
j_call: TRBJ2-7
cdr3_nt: TGTGCCATCAGTGAGAATGTAGCGGACTACGAGCAGTACTTC
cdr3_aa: CAISENVADYEQYF

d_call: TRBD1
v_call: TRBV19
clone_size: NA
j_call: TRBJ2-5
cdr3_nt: TGTGCCAGTAGTAAGACTGGACAGGTTGGGGAGACCCAGTACTTC
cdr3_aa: CASSKTGQVGETQYF

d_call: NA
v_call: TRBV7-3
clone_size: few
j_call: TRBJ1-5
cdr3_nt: TGTGCCAGCAGCTTAACCCTTAGCAATCAGCCCCAGCATTTT
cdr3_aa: CASSLTLSNQPQHF

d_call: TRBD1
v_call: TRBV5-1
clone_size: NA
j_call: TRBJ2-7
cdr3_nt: TGCGCCAGCAGCGCCACGGGACAGGGGGCCTACGAGCAGTACTTC
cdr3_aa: CASSATGQGAYEQYF

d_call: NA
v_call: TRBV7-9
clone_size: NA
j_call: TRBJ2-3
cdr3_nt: TGTGCCAGCAGCCTCCGTCAGGGCACAGATACGCAGTATTTT
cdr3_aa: CASSLRQGTDTQYF

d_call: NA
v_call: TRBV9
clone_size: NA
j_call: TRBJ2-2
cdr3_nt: TGTGCCAGCAGTGACTCACTGAACACCGGGGAGCTGTTTTTT
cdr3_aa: CASSDSLNTGELFF

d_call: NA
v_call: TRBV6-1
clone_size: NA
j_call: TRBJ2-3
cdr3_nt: TGTGCCAGCAAGGGGGACGGAGATACGCAGTATTTT
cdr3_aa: CASKGDGDTQYF

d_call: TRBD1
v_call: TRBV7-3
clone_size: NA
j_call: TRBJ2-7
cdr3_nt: TGTGCCAGCAGCTTCACAGGGGGCGACGAGCAGTACTTC
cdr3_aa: CASSFTGGDEQYF

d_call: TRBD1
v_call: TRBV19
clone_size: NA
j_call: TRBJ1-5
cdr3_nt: TGTGCCAGTAGTATAGTCGGGTGGGACAGGAGCCATAGCAATCAGCCCCAGCATTTT
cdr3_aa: CASSIVGWDRSHSNQPQHF

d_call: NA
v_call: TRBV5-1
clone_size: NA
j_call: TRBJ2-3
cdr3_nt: TGCGCCAGCAGTTCCGGGATGAGCACAGATACGCAGTATTTT
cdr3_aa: CASSSGMSTDTQYF